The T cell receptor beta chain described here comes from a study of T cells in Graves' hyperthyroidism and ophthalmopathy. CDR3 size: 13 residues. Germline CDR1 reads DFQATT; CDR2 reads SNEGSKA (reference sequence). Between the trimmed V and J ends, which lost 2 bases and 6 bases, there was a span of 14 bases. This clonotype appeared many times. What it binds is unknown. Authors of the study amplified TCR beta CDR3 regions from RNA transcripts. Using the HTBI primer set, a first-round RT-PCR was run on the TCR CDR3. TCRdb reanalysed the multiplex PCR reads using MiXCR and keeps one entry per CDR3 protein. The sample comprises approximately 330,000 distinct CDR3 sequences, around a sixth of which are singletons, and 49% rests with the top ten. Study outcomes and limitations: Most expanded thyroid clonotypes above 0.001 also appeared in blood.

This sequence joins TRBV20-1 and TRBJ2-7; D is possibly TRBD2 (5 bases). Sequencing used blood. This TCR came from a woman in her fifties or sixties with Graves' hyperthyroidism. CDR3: CSARNPGVPEQYF. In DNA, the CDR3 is TGCAGTGCTAGAAACCCCGGGGTACCCGAGCAGTACTTC.